This TCR beta chain was recovered during a study of T cell responses to AZD1222 COVID-19 vaccine. Measured with immunoSEQ multiplex PCR; TCRdb has only the in-frame clones, and not every one. Seen here are around 88,000 clones, almost 90% observed once, and the top ten hold 10% to 13%. The origin of this receptor is an adult in good health. The sample here was peripheral blood, taken on day 0 of MenACWY control vaccination.

The CDR3 DNA reads TGTGCCAGCAGCCCGCCCGGGGTGAAAGACTACGAGCAGTACTTC. The encoded protein is CASSPPGVKDYEQYF. This chain links TRBV7-2 with TRBJ2-7; a possible D gene is TRBD2 (5 bases). The CDR3 contains 15 residues. CDR1 is SGHTA and CDR2 is FQGNSA in the germline V gene. V was pared by 5 bases and J by 3 bases, with 17 bases between.